The clone carrying this T cell receptor (beta chain) was counted ten times or more. Its antigen is undetermined. TCR beta CDR3 region amplification was performed from RNA transcripts. Carried out on the TCR CDR3, a first-round RT-PCR used the HTBI primer set. From the multiplex PCR reads, TCRdb called clonotypes with MiXCR, one entry per CDR3 protein. The sample lists about 420,000 distinct CDR3 sequences, about a sixth seen once, with 7.5% to 9% in the top ten. J was trimmed by 8 bases and V by 4 bases; bases with no gene match: 8. The CDR3 spans 14 residues. CDR1 DFQATT and CDR2 SNEGSKA come from the germline V gene (reference sequence). Each patient was aged 18 to 65 and had newly diagnosed hyperthyroidism of under 2 months' duration. The PBMCs were taken from approximately 11 ml of fresh peripheral blood. This entry is derived from a study of T cells in Graves' hyperthyroidism and ophthalmopathy. Study findings and constraints: The model identified upcoming ophthalmopathy a median around 7.1 months ahead of onset. Among clonotypes expanded in thyroid above 0.001, most were also found in blood.

The sequenced sample was blood. This clonotype was sampled from a young woman with Graves' hyperthyroidism. The chain uses TRBV20-1 and TRBJ1-2, with 12 bases that match TRBD1. The CDR3 loop is CSATPGQGAWGYTF. CDR3 nucleotide sequence: TGCAGTGCTACCCCGGGACAGGGGGCTTGGGGCTACACCTTC.